The clone carrying this T cell receptor (beta chain) was seen ten or more times. The antigen is unknown. The data originate from a study of HIV-infected patients and healthy controls. Study-wide points: Compared with healthy controls, HIV-infected patients showed less CDR3 sharing between individuals.

All unsorted peripheral T cells were captured because whole blood was used without fractionation. Ten uninfected healthy donors were sampled as controls, a few sampled twice around three months apart. With 0 bases removed from V and 6 bases from J, the gap between germline ends came to 10 bases. CDR1 is SGHRS and CDR2 is YFSETQ in the germline V gene. This CDR3 spans 15 amino acids. 500 ng RNA was reverse transcribed with alpha and beta constant-region primers. Each of the alpha and beta chains got its own library through chain-specific third strand synthesis with indices. Each cDNA molecule was barcoded, and a single primer pair amplified each chain. A single record per CDR3 protein comes from TCRdb applying MiXCR to the 5' RACE reads. The sample lists about 24,000 distinct CDR3 sequences; under 9% were seen once.

The chain has TRBV5-1 and TRBJ1-6; tentative D call: TRBD1 (6 bases). The clonotype originates from an adult in good health. Sequenced sample: blood. The CDR3 protein is CASSLAQGSNSPLHF. CDR3 coding DNA: TGCGCCAGCAGCTTGGCCCAGGGGAGTAATTCACCCCTCCACTTT.